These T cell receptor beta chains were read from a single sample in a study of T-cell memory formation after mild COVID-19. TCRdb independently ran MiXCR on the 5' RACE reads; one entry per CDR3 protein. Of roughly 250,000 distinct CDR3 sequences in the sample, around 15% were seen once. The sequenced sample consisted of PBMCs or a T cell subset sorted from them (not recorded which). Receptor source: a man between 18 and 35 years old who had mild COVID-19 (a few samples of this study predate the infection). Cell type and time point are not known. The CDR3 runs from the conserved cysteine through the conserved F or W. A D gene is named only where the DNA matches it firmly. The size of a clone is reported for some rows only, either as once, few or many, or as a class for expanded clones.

CDR3nt: TGCGCCAGCAGCTCTGGGACAGGGGATGAAAAACTGTTTTTT
CDR3aa: CASSSGTGDEKLFF
j_gene: TRBJ1-4
abundance: few
v_gene: TRBV5-1
d_gene: TRBD1

CDR3nt: TGCGCCAGCAGCCAAGAGTGGACTAGCGGGGGGCCATCCCCGCAGTATTTT
CDR3aa: CASSQEWTSGGPSPQYF
j_gene: TRBJ2-3
abundance: -
v_gene: TRBV4-3
d_gene: TRBD2

CDR3nt: TGTGCCAGCAGCTTAGGGGGGACTAGCGGGGCCCTCAATGAGCAGTTCTTC
CDR3aa: CASSLGGTSGALNEQFF
j_gene: TRBJ2-1
abundance: few
v_gene: TRBV7-2
d_gene: TRBD2

CDR3nt: TGTGCTAGCAGCGACCTTGCGGCGGGGGGGAGCAATGAGCAGTTCTTC
CDR3aa: CASSDLAAGGSNEQFF
j_gene: TRBJ2-1
abundance: many
v_gene: TRBV7-7
d_gene: TRBD2

CDR3nt: TGCAGCGTTGAGCAGAACTCGAACACCGGGGAGCTGTTTTTT
CDR3aa: CSVEQNSNTGELFF
j_gene: TRBJ2-2
abundance: few
v_gene: TRBV29-1
d_gene: -

CDR3nt: TGTGCCATCAGTGAGGGGGACGGAGGGAACTATGGCTACACCTTC
CDR3aa: CAISEGDGGNYGYTF
j_gene: TRBJ1-2
abundance: once
v_gene: TRBV10-3
d_gene: -

CDR3nt: TGCAGTGCTAGATCCCAGGGATCCCGCAATGAGCAGTTCTTC
CDR3aa: CSARSQGSRNEQFF
j_gene: TRBJ2-1
abundance: -
v_gene: TRBV20-1
d_gene: -

CDR3nt: TGTGCCAGCAGTTCCCGGGACAGGAATACCGGGGAGCTGTTTTTT
CDR3aa: CASSSRDRNTGELFF
j_gene: TRBJ2-2
abundance: few
v_gene: TRBV12-3/TRBV12-4
d_gene: TRBD1

CDR3nt: TGTGCCAGCAGCCCCCTTACGTTTAACTATGGCTACACCTTC
CDR3aa: CASSPLTFNYGYTF
j_gene: TRBJ1-2
abundance: few
v_gene: TRBV7-8
d_gene: -

CDR3nt: TGTGCCAGCAGCTTAACGAGCACAGGACAGGGGATCGGCTACACCTTC
CDR3aa: CASSLTSTGQGIGYTF
j_gene: TRBJ1-2
abundance: -
v_gene: TRBV7-6
d_gene: TRBD1

CDR3nt: TGTGCCAGCAGCTTAGCTAGCGGGGGGTACTACAATGAGCAGTTCTTC
CDR3aa: CASSLASGGYYNEQFF
j_gene: TRBJ2-1
abundance: -
v_gene: TRBV7-2
d_gene: TRBD2

CDR3nt: TGCAGTGCTAGCCCCTGGAGGGAGGCGTGGCAAGAGACCCAGTACTTC
CDR3aa: CSASPWREAWQETQYF
j_gene: TRBJ2-5
abundance: -
v_gene: TRBV20-1
d_gene: -

CDR3nt: TGTGCCAGCAGCGCGTTAGCGGGGGGCGGCTACAATGAGCAGTTCTTC
CDR3aa: CASSALAGGGYNEQFF
j_gene: TRBJ2-1
abundance: -
v_gene: TRBV7-3
d_gene: TRBD2

CDR3nt: TGTGCCAGCAGTAATGCACAGGCCAGCTATGGCTACACCTTC
CDR3aa: CASSNAQASYGYTF
j_gene: TRBJ1-2
abundance: few
v_gene: TRBV28
d_gene: -

CDR3nt: TGTGCCAGCAGCCTGGCATCGGGACGAGTGCAGTTCTTC
CDR3aa: CASSLASGRVQFF
j_gene: TRBJ2-1
abundance: few
v_gene: TRBV7-9
d_gene: -

CDR3nt: TGTGCCAGTAGCCCCGACGTGGCCGTGGGGGCCAACGTCCTGACTTTC
CDR3aa: CASSPDVAVGANVLTF
j_gene: TRBJ2-6
abundance: -
v_gene: TRBV19
d_gene: -

CDR3nt: TGTGCCAGCAGCCCTGGGACGTGGGATGGCTACACCTTC
CDR3aa: CASSPGTWDGYTF
j_gene: TRBJ1-2
abundance: -
v_gene: TRBV11-1
d_gene: -

CDR3nt: TGCGCCAGCAGCCAAGAGAGTACTGGGGCAGATAATTCACCCCTCCACTTT
CDR3aa: CASSQESTGADNSPLHF
j_gene: TRBJ1-6
abundance: few
v_gene: TRBV4-1
d_gene: -

CDR3nt: TGTGCCAGTAGCCAACAAGTCGGCACTGAAGCTTTCTTT
CDR3aa: CASSQQVGTEAFF
j_gene: TRBJ1-1
abundance: many
v_gene: TRBV19
d_gene: -

CDR3nt: TGTGCCAGCAGTTACTGGACAGGGCCTTATGAGCAGTTCTTC
CDR3aa: CASSYWTGPYEQFF
j_gene: TRBJ2-1
abundance: -
v_gene: TRBV6-5
d_gene: TRBD1

CDR3nt: TGCGCCAGCAGCCCAGAAGGCAATCAGCCCCAGCATTTT
CDR3aa: CASSPEGNQPQHF
j_gene: TRBJ1-5
abundance: many
v_gene: TRBV5-1
d_gene: -

CDR3nt: TGCGCCAGCAGCTTGGAATCGACCAGGGGACTCCGTTCTAACTATGGCTACACCTTC
CDR3aa: CASSLESTRGLRSNYGYTF
j_gene: TRBJ1-2
abundance: once
v_gene: TRBV5-1
d_gene: -

CDR3nt: TGTGCCAGCAGCTTGGGGACAGCTTACACCGGGGAGCTGTTTTTT
CDR3aa: CASSLGTAYTGELFF
j_gene: TRBJ2-2
abundance: few
v_gene: TRBV7-8
d_gene: TRBD1

CDR3nt: TGTGCCAGCAGCTTATCCGGGGCCCAGTACTTC
CDR3aa: CASSLSGAQYF
j_gene: TRBJ2-5
abundance: -
v_gene: TRBV7-2
d_gene: -

CDR3nt: TGTGCCAGCAGCTTAGTTCCCAACACCGGGGAGCTGTTTTTT
CDR3aa: CASSLVPNTGELFF
j_gene: TRBJ2-2
abundance: -
v_gene: TRBV7-9
d_gene: -

CDR3nt: TGTGCCAGCAGTTTATCCGCAGTGAACACTGAAGCTTTCTTT
CDR3aa: CASSLSAVNTEAFF
j_gene: TRBJ1-1
abundance: -
v_gene: TRBV12-3/TRBV12-4
d_gene: -

CDR3nt: TGTGCCAGCAGCTCCGGACTAGTTAGTAGTTCCGGGGAGCTGTTTTTT
CDR3aa: CASSSGLVSSSGELFF
j_gene: TRBJ2-2
abundance: few
v_gene: TRBV5-4
d_gene: TRBD2

CDR3nt: TGTGCCAGCAGTTCCGGGGAGAGCACAGATACGCAGTATTTT
CDR3aa: CASSSGESTDTQYF
j_gene: TRBJ2-3
abundance: -
v_gene: TRBV12-3/TRBV12-4
d_gene: -

CDR3nt: TGTGCCATCAGTGAGCGAGGGGGAGATACGCAGTATTTT
CDR3aa: CAISERGGDTQYF
j_gene: TRBJ2-3
abundance: -
v_gene: TRBV10-3
d_gene: -

CDR3nt: TGTGCCAGCAGCTACCAGGGAGCGTCACCCCTCCACTTT
CDR3aa: CASSYQGASPLHF
j_gene: TRBJ1-6
abundance: -
v_gene: TRBV11-2
d_gene: -

CDR3nt: TGCGCCAGCAGCCTGGGACAAATCTCTGGAAACACCATATATTTT
CDR3aa: CASSLGQISGNTIYF
j_gene: TRBJ1-3
abundance: many
v_gene: TRBV5-1
d_gene: -

CDR3nt: TGCGCCAGCAGCGTGGGACCGTCGAACACTGAAGCTTTCTTT
CDR3aa: CASSVGPSNTEAFF
j_gene: TRBJ1-1
abundance: few
v_gene: TRBV5-1
d_gene: -

CDR3nt: TGCAGTGCTACCGGGAGGGCTAGCGGGCCCGGCTCCTACAATGAGCAGTTCTTC
CDR3aa: CSATGRASGPGSYNEQFF
j_gene: TRBJ2-1
abundance: many
v_gene: TRBV20-1
d_gene: TRBD2

CDR3nt: TGCGCCAGCAGCTTGGGGCTGGACGGAGGCTACACCTTC
CDR3aa: CASSLGLDGGYTF
j_gene: TRBJ1-2
abundance: -
v_gene: TRBV5-1
d_gene: -